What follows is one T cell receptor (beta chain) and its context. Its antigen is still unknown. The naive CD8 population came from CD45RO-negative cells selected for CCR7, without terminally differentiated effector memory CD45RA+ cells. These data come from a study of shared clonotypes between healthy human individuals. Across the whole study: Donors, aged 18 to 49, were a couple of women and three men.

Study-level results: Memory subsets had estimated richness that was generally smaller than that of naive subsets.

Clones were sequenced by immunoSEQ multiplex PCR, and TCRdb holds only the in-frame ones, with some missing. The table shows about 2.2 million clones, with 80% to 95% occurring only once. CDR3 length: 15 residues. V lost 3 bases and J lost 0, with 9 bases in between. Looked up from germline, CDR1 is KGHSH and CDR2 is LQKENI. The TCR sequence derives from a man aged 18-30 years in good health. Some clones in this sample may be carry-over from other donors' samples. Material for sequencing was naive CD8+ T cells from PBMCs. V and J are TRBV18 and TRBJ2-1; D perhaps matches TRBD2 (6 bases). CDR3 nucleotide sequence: TGTGCCAGCTCACCTAGCGGCCTCTCCTACAATGAGCAGTTCTTC. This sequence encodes CASSPSGLSYNEQFF.